The 6 T cell receptor beta chains below all came from one sample that was sequenced in a study of blood T cell repertoires in COVID-19. Here immunoSEQ multiplex PCR was the method, and the copy in TCRdb shows in-frame clones only, minus some. This sample has 310,000 or so clones; approximately 90% occur once, and the top ten carry 8.5% to 12%. The specimen was PBMCs or T cells enriched from blood (not recorded which). The origin of the receptors is a woman aged 18 to 35 who had recovered from COVID-19.

The chain recombines TRBV27 with TRBJ2-3, with 9 bases aligning to TRBD2. Germline V lookup: CDR1 MNHEY, CDR2 SMNVEV (reference sequence). The CDR3 is made up of 15 amino acids. The V and J ends lost 4 bases and 6 bases, in that order; junction bases with no gene match: 8. In nucleotides, the CDR3 is TGTGCCAGCAGTTCTGCGTTAGCGGGAGTTGATACGCAGTATTTT. This gives the protein CASSSALAGVDTQYF.

The chain links TRBV19 to TRBJ2-2; 14 nucleotides match TRBD2. The CDR3 has 16 residues. Germline V gives CDR1 LNHDA, CDR2 SQIVND (reference sequence). V trimming: 3 bases; J trimming: 5 bases; junction bases outside the gene matches: 2. The CDR3: CASSMGLAGVTGELFF. The CDR3 nucleotides are TGTGCCAGTAGTATGGGACTAGCGGGAGTAACCGGGGAGCTGTTTTTT. The variable domain in full, completed from reference TRBV19 and TRBJ2-2, reads DGGITQSPKYLFRKEGQNVTLSCEQNLNHDAMYWYRQDPGQGLRLIYYSQIVNDFQKGDIAEGYSVSREKKESFPLTVTSAQKNPTAFYLCASSMGLAGVTGELFFGEGSRLTVL.

The V and J genes are TRBV24-1 and TRBJ2-1, with 8 bases lining up with TRBD2. The CDR3 is made up of 16 amino acids. The V gene end was trimmed by 2 bases and the J gene end by 7 bases; junction bases not matched to a gene: 9. The germline gives CDR1 KGHDR, CDR2 SFDVKD. The CDR3 spells CATSDSSGTSFNEQFF. Written as DNA, the CDR3 is TGTGCCACCAGTGATTCTTCCGGGACTAGTTTTAATGAGCAGTTCTTC.

The CDR3 DNA reads as TGTGCCAGCTCACCACCGGCAGGGGTTGAGCAGTTCTTC. Protein sequence: CASSPPAGVEQFF. This chain joins TRBV18 and TRBJ2-1, with a weak D call TRBD1 (6 bases). The ends were cut back, 0 bases at V and 9 bases at J, with 9 bases in the middle. Germline assignment: CDR1 KGHSH and CDR2 LQKENI. The CDR3 contains 13 residues.

Concerning this clone: One junction end disagrees with the germline gene, perhaps due to a read error. The rearrangement joins TRBV5-5 to TRBJ2-7; 7 nucleotides agree with TRBD1. CDR3 size: 11 residues. The germline CDR1 and CDR2 sequences are SGHKS and YYEKEE (reference sequence). The CDR3 DNA follows: TGTGCCAGCAGCTTGGAATTGGACAGGAACTTC. Its protein is CASSLELDRNF.

The chain carries TRBV28 and TRBJ1-2; 7 bases map to TRBD1. The V gene's germline CDR1 is MDHEN and CDR2 SYDVKM. CDR3 length: 12 amino acids. Germline trimming cut 6 bases from V and 4 bases from J; bases unmatched to any gene: 2. This CDR3 is CASRRQGYGYTF. Written as DNA, the CDR3 is TGTGCCAGCAGAAGACAGGGCTATGGCTACACCTTC.